These 3 T cell receptor beta chains were all obtained from the same sample, sequenced in a study of beta chain features in type 1 diabetes. Study-wide points: In all four CD4+ subsets, TCRB CDR3 length was significantly, moderately reduced in type 1 diabetes.

No antigens are known for them. cDNA synthesis used the whole RNA isolate, giving expressed TCRB sequences. TCRdb keeps only in-frame clones here, not all; method: immunoSEQ multiplex PCR. The sample carries 53,000 or so clones, around 60% recorded once. The sample taken for sequencing was stem cell memory CD4+ T cells from blood. These receptors all come from a woman aged 30 to 39 with type 1 diabetes.

Comments on this clone: Germline and junction disagree at one end, which may indicate a read error. The chain couples TRBV7-7 to TRBJ2-5; D may be TRBD2 (5 bases). The CDR3 is 16 residues long. Per the germline V gene, CDR1 is SSHAT and CDR2 is FNYEAQ (reference sequence). For the CDR3, the DNA is TGTGCTAGCAGCTTACTCCCGTCTAGCTTAGTAGAGACCCAGTACTTC. Protein: CASSLLPSSLVETQYF.

The chain employs TRBV15 and TRBJ1-1; D is unresolved. This CDR3 has 13 amino acids. Trimming shortened V by 2 bases and J by 11 bases, and 15 bases separated the two germline ends. CDR1 is LNHNV and CDR2 is YYDKDF in the germline V gene (reference sequence). DNA for the CDR3: TGTGCCACCAGCAGATCAGACTTTTACCGGGCTTTCTTT. This gives the protein CATSRSDFYRAFF.

The chain carries TRBV7-8 and TRBJ2-7; a possible D gene is TRBD1 (6 bases). This CDR3 is 13 amino acids long. Looked up from germline, CDR1 is SGHVS and CDR2 is FQNEAQ. V lost 5 bases, J lost 4 bases, and 12 bases lay in between. This chain's CDR3 is CASSPLDRYEQYF. The CDR3 region has the DNA TGTGCCAGCAGCCCGTTGGACAGATACGAGCAGTACTTC.